This entry lists 11 T cell receptor beta chains sequenced from one sample in a study of control samples from healthy donors and cancer patients. Profiled with immunoSEQ multiplex PCR; TCRdb holds only in-frame clones, not every one. This sample has around 59,000 clones, with roughly 90% found just once. The sample comprised PBMCs. The receptors here all came from a man in his forties with colorectal cancer.

This clone was counted once. The CDR3 sequence is CASSLRQGRVGEAFF. CDR3 nucleotides: TGTGCCAGCAGCTTACGACAGGGTCGGGTCGGCGAAGCTTTCTTT. This chain joins TRBV11-2 and TRBJ1-1, with 7 bases identical to TRBD1. J lost 8 bases, V lost 2 bases, and 11 bases had no gene match. Germline V gene sequence: CDR1 SGHAT, CDR2 FQNNGV. There are 15 residues in the CDR3.

The chain uses TRBV30 and TRBJ2-3; 12 bases map to TRBD2. Germline trimming cut 3 bases from V and 6 bases from J; bases unmatched to any gene: 7. Germline CDR1 reads GTSNPN; CDR2 reads SVGIG (reference sequence). CDR3 length: 15 residues. CDR3 coding DNA: TGTGCCTGGAGCCTACTAGCGGGGGGACAGGATACGCAGTATTTT. It translates to CAWSLLAGGQDTQYF.

J is TRBJ1-4 and V is TRBV6-5; D unclear. CDR3 length equals 15 residues. Germline values: CDR1 MNHEY, CDR2 SVGAGI. V was shortened by 3 bases and J by 5 bases, with 13 bases between the two germline ends. The CDR3 DNA reads TGTGCCAGCAGTTATAGCCCAGGCCAAAATGAAAAACTGTTTTTT. This gives the protein CASSYSPGQNEKLFF.

The V and J genes are TRBV19 and TRBJ2-3, with 8 bases aligning to TRBD2. V shed 5 bases and J 3 bases; nucleotides not matched to a gene: 13. Germline V gives CDR1 LNHDA, CDR2 SQIVND (reference sequence). The CDR3 totals 17 residues. The CDR3 DNA reads as TGTGCCAGTAGTCCCCAAGTGACTAGCGCTTCAACAGATACGCAGTATTTT. Protein: CASSPQVTSASTDTQYF. Supplemented by reference TRBV19 and TRBJ2-3, the full variable domain reads DGGITQSPKYLFRKEGQNVTLSCEQNLNHDAMYWYRQDPGQGLRLIYYSQIVNDFQKGDIAEGYSVSREKKESFPLTVTSAQKNPTAFYLCASSPQVTSASTDTQYFGPGTRLTVL.

This chain joins TRBV30 and TRBJ2-2, with TRBD1 as a possible D gene (5 bases). CDR3 length: 13 amino acids. The V and J ends lost 5 bases and 5 bases respectively, with 12 bases between them. Per germline, CDR1 GTSNPN and CDR2 SVGIG (reference sequence). CDR3: CAWSVGVTGELFF. CDR3 nucleotides: TGTGCCTGGTCGGTAGGGGTTACCGGGGAGCTGTTTTTT.

The rearrangement joins TRBV6-2 or TRBV6-3 to TRBJ2-7; D uncertain. V gave up 6 bases and J gave up 0 bases, with 18 bases separating them. The CDR3 is 16 residues long. Germline V gives CDR1 MNHEY, CDR2 SVGEGT. This chain's CDR3 is CASSLALGGSSYEQYF. CDR3 nucleotides: TGTGCCAGCAGCCTTGCCCTGGGCGGCTCCTCCTACGAGCAGTACTTC.

The genes are TRBV2 and TRBJ1-6, with D perhaps TRBD1 (6 bases). Per the germline V gene, CDR1 is SNHLY and CDR2 is FYNNEI. Trimming removed 8 bases at V and 7 bases at J, with 15 bases between. CDR3 size: 14 residues. The DNA of the CDR3 is TGTGCCAGCGGGCCAGGACAGAGAAATTCACCCCTCCACTTT. It encodes CASGPGQRNSPLHF.

V usage is TRBV30 and J usage is TRBJ1-4; TRBD1 matches 7 bases. CDR1 and CDR2 (germline): GTSNPN, SVGIG (reference sequence). J gave up 4 bases and V 5 bases, and 7 bases lay outside the gene matches. The CDR3 has 14 amino acids. The CDR3 sequence: CAWDRTGLNEKLFF. DNA for the CDR3: TGTGCCTGGGACCGGACAGGTCTTAATGAAAAACTGTTTTTT.

The rearrangement joins TRBV7-9 to TRBJ2-7; TRBD1 or TRBD2 may be the D gene (6 bases each). This CDR3 spans 15 amino acids. The V gene's germline CDR1 is SEHNR and CDR2 FQNEAQ (reference sequence). The V and J ends lost 7 bases and 1 base respectively, with 17 bases between them. As DNA, the CDR3 is TGTGCCAGCACCGTGGACAGACTAGGGTCCTACGAGCAGTACTTC. It codes for CASTVDRLGSYEQYF.

The chain is built from TRBV7-9 and TRBJ1-2; D is uncertain. This CDR3 contains 12 residues. The V gene lost 8 bases and the J gene lost 8 bases, with 15 bases spanning the gap. Germline V gene lookup returns CDR1 SEHNR and CDR2 FQNEAQ (reference sequence). The CDR3: CASDRGPGGYTF. The CDR3 coding sequence is TGTGCCAGCGATCGTGGCCCGGGGGGCTACACCTTC. The entire variable domain, with the rest obtained from reference TRBV7-9 and TRBJ1-2, is as follows: DTGVSQNPRHKITKRGQNVTFRCDPISEHNRLYWYRQTLGQGPEFLTYFQNEAQLEKSRLLSDRFSAERPKGSFSTLEIQRTEQGDSAMYLCASDRGPGGYTFGSGTRLTVV.

The genes are TRBV5-1 and TRBJ2-1; D call uncertain. Per the germline V gene, CDR1 is SGHRS and CDR2 is YFSETQ. V lost 0 bases and J lost 5, with 9 bases in between. The CDR3 totals 14 residues. CDR3 sequence reads: CASSLGPGDNEQFF. In nucleotides, the CDR3 is TGCGCCAGCAGCTTGGGGCCAGGAGACAATGAGCAGTTCTTC. The complete variable domain, with remaining parts taken from reference TRBV5-1 and TRBJ2-1, reads KAGVTQTPRYLIKTRGQQVTLSCSPISGHRSVSWYQQTPGQGLQFLFEYFSETQRNKGNFPGRFSGRQFSNSRSEMNVSTLELGDSALYLCASSLGPGDNEQFFGPGTRLTVL.